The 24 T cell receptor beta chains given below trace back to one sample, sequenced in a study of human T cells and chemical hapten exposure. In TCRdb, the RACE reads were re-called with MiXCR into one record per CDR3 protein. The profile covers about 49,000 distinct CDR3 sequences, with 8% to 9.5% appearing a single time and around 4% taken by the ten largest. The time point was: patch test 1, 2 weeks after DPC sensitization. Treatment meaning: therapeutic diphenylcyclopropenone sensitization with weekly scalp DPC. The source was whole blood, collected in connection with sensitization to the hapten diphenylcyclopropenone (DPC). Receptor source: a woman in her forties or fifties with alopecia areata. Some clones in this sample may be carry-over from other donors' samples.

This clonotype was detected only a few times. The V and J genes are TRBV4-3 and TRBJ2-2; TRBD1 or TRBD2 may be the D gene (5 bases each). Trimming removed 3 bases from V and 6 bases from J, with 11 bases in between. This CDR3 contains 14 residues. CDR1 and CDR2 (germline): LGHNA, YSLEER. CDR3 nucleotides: TGCGCCAGCAGCCAGGGCGTGGGGGCCGGGGAGCTGTTTTTT. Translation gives CASSQGVGAGELFF.

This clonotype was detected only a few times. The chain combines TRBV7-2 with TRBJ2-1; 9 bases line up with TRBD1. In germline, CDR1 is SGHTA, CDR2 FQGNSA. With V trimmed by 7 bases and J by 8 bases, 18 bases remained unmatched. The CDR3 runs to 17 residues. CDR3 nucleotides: TGTGCCAGCATGAAGGGACAGGGCCGATCGACAGCCCATGAGCAGTTCTTC. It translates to CASMKGQGRSTAHEQFF. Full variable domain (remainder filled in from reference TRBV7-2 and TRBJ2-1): GAGVSQSPSNKVTEKGKDVELRCDPISGHTALYWYRQSLGQGLEFLIYFQGNSAPDKSGLPSDRFSAERTGGSVSTLTIQRTQQEDSAVYLCASMKGQGRSTAHEQFFGPGTRLTVL.

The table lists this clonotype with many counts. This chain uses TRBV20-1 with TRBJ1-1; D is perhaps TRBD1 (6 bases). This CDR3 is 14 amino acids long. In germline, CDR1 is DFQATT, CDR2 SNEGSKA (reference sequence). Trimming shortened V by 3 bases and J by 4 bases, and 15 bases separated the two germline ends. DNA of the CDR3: TGCAGTGCTAGTGGGGGCAGACTCTTCACTGAAGCTTTCTTT. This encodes CSASGGRLFTEAFF.

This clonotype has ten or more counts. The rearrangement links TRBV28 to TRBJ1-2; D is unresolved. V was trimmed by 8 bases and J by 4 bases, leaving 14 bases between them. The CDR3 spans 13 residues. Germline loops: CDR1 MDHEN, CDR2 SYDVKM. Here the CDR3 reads CASCCGPFYGYTF. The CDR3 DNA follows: TGTGCCAGCTGCTGTGGGCCCTTCTATGGCTACACCTTC.

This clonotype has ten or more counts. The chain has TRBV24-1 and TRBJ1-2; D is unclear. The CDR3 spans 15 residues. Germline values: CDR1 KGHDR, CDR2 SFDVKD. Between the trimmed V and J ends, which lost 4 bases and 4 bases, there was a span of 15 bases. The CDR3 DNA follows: TGTGCCACCAGTGAAGACGGAGCGCCAACCTATGGCTACACCTTC. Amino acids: CATSEDGAPTYGYTF.

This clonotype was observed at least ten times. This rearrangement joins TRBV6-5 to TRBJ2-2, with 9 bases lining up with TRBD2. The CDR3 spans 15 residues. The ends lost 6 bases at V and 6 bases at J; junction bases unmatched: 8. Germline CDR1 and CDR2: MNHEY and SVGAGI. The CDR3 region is CASRVPSGMAGELFF. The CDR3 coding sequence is TGTGCCAGCAGAGTTCCTAGCGGGATGGCCGGGGAGCTGTTTTTT.

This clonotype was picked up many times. This CDR3 reads CASSSVGEVETQYF. CDR3 bases: TGTGCCAGCAGCAGCGTAGGGGAAGTGGAGACCCAGTACTTC. This chain connects TRBV6-5 to TRBJ2-5, with a weak D call TRBD1 (5 bases). The CDR3 runs to 14 residues. The germline V and J ends were trimmed by 6 bases and 5 bases, with 16 bases remaining between them. Germline V CDR1 and CDR2: MNHEY, SVGAGI.

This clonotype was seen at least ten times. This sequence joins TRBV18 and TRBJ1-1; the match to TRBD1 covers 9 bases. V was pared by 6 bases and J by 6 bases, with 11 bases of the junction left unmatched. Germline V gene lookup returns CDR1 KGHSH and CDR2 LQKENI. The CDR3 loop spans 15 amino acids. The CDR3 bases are TGTGCCAGCTCGCAGAGACAGGGGGAGGGGGCTGAAGCTTTCTTT. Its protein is CASSQRQGEGAEAFF.

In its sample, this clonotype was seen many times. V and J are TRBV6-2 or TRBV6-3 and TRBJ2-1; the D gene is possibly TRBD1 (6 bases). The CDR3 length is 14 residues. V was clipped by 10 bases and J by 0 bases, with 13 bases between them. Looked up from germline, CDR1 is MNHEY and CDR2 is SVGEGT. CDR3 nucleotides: TGTGCCATGCTAGGGGGTTACTCCTACAATGAGCAGTTCTTC. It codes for CAMLGGYSYNEQFF.

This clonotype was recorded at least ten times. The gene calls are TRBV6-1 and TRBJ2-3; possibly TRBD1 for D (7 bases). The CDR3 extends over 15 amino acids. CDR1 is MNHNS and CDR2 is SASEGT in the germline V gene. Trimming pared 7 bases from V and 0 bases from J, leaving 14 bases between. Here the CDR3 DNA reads TGTGCCAGCACCGCGACAGGGACTAGCACAGATACGCAGTATTTT. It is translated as CASTATGTSTDTQYF.

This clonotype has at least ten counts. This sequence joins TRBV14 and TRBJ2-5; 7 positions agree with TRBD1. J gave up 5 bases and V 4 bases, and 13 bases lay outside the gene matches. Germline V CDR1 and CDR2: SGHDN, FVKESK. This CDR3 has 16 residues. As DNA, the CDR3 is TGTGCCAGCAGCCTCGGCCCCTCAGACAGGGCGGAGACCCAGTACTTC. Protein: CASSLGPSDRAETQYF.

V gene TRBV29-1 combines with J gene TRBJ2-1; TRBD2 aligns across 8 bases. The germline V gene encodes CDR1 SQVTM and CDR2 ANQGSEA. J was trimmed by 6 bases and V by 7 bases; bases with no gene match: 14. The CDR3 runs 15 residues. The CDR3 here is CSAGLSGIDPNEQFF. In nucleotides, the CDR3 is TGCAGCGCCGGCCTTAGCGGGATCGATCCCAATGAGCAGTTCTTC.

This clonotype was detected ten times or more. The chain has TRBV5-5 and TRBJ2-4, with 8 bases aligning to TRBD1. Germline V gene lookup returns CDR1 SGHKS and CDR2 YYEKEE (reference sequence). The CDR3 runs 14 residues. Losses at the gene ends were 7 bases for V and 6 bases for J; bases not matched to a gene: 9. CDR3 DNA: TGTGCCAGCTATCTCCAGGGGGCCGCAAACATTCAGTACTTC. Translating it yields CASYLQGAANIQYF.

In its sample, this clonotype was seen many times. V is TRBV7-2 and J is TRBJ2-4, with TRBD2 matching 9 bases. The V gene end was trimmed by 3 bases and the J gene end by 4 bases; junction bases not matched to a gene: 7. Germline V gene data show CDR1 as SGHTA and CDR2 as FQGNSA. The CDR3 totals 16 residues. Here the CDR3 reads CASSFPGLAAKNIQYF. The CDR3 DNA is TGTGCCAGCAGCTTTCCGGGACTAGCCGCTAAAAACATTCAGTACTTC.

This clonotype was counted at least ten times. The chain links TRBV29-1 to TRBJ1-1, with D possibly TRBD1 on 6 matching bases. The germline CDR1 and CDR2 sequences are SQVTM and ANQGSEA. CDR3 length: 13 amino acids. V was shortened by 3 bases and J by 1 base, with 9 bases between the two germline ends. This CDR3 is CSVDDRKNTEAFF. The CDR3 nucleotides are TGCAGCGTTGACGACAGGAAGAACACTGAAGCTTTCTTT.

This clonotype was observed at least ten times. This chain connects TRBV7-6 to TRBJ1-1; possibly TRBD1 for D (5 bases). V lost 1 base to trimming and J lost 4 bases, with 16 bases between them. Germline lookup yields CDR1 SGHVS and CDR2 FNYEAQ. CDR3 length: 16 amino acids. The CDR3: CASSLVQGMVATEAFF. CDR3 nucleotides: TGTGCCAGCAGCTTAGTGCAGGGCATGGTGGCCACTGAAGCTTTCTTT. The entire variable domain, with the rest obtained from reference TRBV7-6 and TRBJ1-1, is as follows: GAGVSQSPRYKVTKRGQDVALRCDPISGHVSLYWYRQALGQGPEFLTYFNYEAQQDKSGLPNDRFSAERPEGSISTLTIQRTEQRDSAMYRCASSLVQGMVATEAFFGQGTRLTVV.

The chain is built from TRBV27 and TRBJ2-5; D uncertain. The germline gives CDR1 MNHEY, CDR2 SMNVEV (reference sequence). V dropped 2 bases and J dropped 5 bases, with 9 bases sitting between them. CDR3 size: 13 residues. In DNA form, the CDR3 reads TGTGCCAGCAGTTTACAAGGGCGTGAGACCCAGTACTTC. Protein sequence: CASSLQGRETQYF.

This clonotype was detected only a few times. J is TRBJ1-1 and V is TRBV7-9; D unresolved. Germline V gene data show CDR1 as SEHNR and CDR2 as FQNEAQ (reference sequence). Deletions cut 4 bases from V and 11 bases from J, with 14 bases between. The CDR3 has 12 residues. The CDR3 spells CASSSPGNKAFF. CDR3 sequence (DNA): TGTGCCAGCAGCTCCCCTGGGAATAAGGCTTTCTTT.

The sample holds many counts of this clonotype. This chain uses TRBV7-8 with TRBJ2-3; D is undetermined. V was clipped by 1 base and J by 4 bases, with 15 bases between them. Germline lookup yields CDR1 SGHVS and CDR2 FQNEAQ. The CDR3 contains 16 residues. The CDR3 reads CASSLELIGSADTQYF. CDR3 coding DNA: TGTGCCAGCAGCTTAGAACTAATAGGTTCGGCAGATACGCAGTATTTT.

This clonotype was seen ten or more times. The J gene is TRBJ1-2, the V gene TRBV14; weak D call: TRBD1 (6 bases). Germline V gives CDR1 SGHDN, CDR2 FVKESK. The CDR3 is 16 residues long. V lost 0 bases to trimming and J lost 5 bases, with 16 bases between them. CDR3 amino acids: CASSQDPWGARYGYTF. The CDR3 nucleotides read TGTGCCAGCAGCCAAGACCCGTGGGGGGCGCGATATGGCTACACCTTC.

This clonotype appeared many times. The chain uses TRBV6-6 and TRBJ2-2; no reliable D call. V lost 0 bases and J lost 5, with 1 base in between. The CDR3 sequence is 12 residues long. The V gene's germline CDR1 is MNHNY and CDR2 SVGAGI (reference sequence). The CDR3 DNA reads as TGTGCCAGCAGTTACTCGACCGGGGAGCTGTTTTTT. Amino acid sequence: CASSYSTGELFF.

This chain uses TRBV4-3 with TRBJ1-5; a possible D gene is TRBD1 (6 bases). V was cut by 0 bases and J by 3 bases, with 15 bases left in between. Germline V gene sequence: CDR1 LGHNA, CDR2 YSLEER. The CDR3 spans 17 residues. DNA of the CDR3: TGCGCCAGCAGCCAAGATCTTTTAGGGGGACCCAATCAGCCCCAGCATTTT. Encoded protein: CASSQDLLGGPNQPQHF.

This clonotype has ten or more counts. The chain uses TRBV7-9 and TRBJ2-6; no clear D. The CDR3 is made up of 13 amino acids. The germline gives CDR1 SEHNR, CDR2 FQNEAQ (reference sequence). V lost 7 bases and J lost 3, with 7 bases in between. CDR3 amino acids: CASNIGGANVLTF. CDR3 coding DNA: TGTGCCAGCAATATAGGTGGGGCCAACGTCCTGACTTTC.

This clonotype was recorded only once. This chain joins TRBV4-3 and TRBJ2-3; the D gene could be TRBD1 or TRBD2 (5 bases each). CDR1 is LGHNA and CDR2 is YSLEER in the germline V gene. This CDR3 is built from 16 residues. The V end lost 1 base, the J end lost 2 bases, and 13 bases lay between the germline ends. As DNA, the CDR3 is TGCGCCAGCAGCCAAGCAGTCGGGGCGTACACAGATACGCAGTATTTT. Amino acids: CASSQAVGAYTDTQYF.